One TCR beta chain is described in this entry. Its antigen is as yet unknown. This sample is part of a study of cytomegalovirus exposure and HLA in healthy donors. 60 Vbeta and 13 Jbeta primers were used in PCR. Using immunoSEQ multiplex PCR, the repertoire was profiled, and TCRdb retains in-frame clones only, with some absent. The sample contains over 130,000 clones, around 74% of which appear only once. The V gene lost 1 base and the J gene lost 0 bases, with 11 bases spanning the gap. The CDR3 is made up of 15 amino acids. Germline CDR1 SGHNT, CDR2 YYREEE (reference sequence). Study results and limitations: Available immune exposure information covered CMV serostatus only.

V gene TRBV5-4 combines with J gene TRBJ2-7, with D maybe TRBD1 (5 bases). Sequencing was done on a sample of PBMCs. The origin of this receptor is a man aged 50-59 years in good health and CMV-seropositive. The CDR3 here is CASSLSGSYSYEQYF. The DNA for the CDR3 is TGTGCCAGCAGCTTGTCAGGGTCTTACTCCTACGAGCAGTACTTC.